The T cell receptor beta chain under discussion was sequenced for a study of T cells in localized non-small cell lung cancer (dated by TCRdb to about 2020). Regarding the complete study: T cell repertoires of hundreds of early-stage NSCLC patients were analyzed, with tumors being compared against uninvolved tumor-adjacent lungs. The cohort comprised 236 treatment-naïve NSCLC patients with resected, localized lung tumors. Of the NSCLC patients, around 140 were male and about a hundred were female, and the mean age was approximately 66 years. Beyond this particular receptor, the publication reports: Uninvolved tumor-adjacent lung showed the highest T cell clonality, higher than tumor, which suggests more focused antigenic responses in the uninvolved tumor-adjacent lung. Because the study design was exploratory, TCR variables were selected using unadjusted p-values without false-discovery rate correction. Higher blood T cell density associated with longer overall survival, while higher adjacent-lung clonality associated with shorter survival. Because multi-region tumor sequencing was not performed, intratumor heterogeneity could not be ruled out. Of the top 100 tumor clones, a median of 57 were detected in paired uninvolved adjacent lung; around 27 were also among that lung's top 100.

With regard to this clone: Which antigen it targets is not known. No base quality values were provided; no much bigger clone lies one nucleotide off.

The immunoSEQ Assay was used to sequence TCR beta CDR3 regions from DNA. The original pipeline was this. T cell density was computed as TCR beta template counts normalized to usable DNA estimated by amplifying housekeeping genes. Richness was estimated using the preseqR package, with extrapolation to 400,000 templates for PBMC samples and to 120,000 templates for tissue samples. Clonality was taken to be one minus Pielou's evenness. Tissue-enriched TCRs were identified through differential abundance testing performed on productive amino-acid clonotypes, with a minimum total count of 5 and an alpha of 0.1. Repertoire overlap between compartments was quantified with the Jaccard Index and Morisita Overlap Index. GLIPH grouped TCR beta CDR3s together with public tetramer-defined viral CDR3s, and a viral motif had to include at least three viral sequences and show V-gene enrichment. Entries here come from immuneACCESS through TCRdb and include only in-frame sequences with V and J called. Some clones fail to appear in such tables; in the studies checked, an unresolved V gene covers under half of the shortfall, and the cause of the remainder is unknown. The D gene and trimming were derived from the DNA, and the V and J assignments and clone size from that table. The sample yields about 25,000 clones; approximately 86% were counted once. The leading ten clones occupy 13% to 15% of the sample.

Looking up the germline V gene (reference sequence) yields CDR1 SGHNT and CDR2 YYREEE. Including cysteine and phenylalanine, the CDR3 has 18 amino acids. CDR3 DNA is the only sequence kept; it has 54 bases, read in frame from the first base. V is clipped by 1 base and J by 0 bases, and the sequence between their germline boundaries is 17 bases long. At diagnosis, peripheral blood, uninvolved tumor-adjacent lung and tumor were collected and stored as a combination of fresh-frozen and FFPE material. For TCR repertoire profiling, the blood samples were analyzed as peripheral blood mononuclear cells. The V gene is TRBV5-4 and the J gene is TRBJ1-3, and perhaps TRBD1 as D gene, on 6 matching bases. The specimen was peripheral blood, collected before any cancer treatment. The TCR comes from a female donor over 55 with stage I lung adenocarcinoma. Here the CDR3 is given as CASSLPGDQRSSGNTIYF. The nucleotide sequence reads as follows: TGTGCCAGCAGCTTGCCAGGGGACCAGAGAAGCTCTGGAAACACCATATATTTT.